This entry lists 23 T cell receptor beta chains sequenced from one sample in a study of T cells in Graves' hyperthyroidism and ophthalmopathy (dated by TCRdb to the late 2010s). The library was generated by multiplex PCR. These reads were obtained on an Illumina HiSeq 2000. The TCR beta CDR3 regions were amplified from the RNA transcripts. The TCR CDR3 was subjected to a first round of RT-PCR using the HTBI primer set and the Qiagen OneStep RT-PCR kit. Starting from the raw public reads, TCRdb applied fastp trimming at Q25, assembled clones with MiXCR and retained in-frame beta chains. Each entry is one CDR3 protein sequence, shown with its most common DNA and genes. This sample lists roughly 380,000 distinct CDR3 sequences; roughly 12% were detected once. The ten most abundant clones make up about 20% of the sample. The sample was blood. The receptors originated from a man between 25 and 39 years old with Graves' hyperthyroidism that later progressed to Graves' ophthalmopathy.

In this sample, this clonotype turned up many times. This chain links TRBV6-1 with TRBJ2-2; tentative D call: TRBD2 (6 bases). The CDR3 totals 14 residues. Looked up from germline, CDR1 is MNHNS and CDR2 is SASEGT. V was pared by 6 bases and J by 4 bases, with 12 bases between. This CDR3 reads CASSPGDLTGELFF. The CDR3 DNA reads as TGTGCCAGCAGCCCGGGGGACCTCACCGGGGAGCTGTTTTTT.

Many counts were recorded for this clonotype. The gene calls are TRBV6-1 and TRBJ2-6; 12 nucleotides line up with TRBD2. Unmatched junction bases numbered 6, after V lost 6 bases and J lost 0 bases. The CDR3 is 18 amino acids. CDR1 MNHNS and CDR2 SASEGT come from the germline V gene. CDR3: CASRSPSGGDSGANVLTF. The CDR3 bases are TGTGCCAGCAGGTCTCCTAGCGGGGGGGACTCTGGGGCCAACGTCCTGACTTTC.

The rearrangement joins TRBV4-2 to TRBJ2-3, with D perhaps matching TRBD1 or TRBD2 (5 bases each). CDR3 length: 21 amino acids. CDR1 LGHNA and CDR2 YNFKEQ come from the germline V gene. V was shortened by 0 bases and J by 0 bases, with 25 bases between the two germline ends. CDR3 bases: TGTGCCAGCAGCCAAGATCCCCCCCTGTCCGGGACCAAGATAAGCACAGATACGCAGTATTTT. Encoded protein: CASSQDPPLSGTKISTDTQYF.

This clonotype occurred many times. Here the CDR3 DNA reads TGTGCCAGCAGTTATTCCGGACACTCGGATCAGCCCCAGCATTTT. This codes for CASSYSGHSDQPQHF. The chain employs TRBV6-1 and TRBJ1-5, with D perhaps TRBD1 (5 bases). The germline V gene encodes CDR1 MNHNS and CDR2 SASEGT. Trimming removed 5 bases at V and 5 bases at J, with 16 bases between. This CDR3 has 15 amino acids.

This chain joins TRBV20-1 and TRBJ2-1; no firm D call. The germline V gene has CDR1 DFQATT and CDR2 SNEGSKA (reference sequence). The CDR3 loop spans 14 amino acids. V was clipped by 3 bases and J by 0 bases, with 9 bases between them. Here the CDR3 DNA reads TGCAGTGCTAGGGCCCGAGACTCCTACAATGAGCAGTTCTTC. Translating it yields CSARARDSYNEQFF.

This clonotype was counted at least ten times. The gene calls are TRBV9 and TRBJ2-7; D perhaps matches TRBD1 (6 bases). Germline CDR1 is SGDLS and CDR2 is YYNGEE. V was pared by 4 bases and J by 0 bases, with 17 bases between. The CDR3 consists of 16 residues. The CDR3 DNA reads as TGTGCCAGCAGCCCAGGGGTGGCGCAGGGCTCCTACGAGCAGTACTTC. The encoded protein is CASSPGVAQGSYEQYF.

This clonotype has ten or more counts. The chain's CDR3 is CASSGGQGNSYEQYF. CDR3 DNA sequence: TGTGCCAGCAGCGGGGGACAGGGTAACTCCTACGAGCAGTACTTC. The V and J genes are TRBV9 and TRBJ2-7; TRBD1 matches at 9 bases. The V gene end was trimmed by 3 bases and the J gene end by 0 bases; junction bases not matched to a gene: 4. Germline values: CDR1 SGDLS, CDR2 YYNGEE. CDR3 length: 15 residues.

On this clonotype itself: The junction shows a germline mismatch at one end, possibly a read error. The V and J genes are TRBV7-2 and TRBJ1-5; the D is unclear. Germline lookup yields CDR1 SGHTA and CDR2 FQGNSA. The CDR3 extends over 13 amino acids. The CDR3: CASSLGDNQPRHF. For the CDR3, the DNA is TGTGCCAGCAGCTTAGGAGACAATCAGCCCCGGCATTTT.

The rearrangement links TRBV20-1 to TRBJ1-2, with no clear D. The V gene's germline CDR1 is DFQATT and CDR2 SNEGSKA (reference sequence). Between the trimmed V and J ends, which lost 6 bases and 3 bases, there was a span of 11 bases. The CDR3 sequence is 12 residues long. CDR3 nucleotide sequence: TGCAGTGCCGTGAGGCGGGACTATGGCTACACCTTC. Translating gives CSAVRRDYGYTF.

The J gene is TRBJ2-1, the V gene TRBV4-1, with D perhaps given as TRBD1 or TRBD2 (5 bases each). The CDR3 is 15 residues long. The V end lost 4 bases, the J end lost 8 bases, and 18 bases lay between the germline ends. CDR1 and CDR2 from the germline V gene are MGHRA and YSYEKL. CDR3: CASSPRDPLMHEQFF. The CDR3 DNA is TGCGCCAGCAGCCCCCGGGACCCCCTGATGCATGAGCAGTTCTTC.

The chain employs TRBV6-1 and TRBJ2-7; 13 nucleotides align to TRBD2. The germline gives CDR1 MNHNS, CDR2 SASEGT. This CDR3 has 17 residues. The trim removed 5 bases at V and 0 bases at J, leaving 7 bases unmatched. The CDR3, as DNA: TGTGCCAGCAGTAGGACTAGCGGGGGACAATCCTCCTACGAGCAGTACTTC. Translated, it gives CASSRTSGGQSSYEQYF.

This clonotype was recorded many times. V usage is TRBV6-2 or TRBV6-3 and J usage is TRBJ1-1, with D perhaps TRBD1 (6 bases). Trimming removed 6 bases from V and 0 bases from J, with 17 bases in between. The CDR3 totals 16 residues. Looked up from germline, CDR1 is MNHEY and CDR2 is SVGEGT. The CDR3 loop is CASRLLGDRLNTEAFF. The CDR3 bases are TGTGCCAGCAGGCTTTTAGGCGACAGGCTGAACACTGAAGCTTTCTTT.

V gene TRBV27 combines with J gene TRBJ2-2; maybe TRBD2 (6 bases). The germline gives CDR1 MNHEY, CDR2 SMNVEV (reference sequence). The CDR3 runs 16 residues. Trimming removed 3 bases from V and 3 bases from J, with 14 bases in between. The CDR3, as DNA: TGTGCCAGCAGTTTTCGGCCGCGGGGCGACACCGGGGAGCTGTTTTTT. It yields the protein CASSFRPRGDTGELFF.

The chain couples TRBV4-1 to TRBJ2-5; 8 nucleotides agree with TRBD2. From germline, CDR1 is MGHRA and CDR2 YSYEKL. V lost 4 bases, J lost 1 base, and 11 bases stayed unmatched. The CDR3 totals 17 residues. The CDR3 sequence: CASSLRSVSGAQETQYF. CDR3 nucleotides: TGCGCCAGCAGCCTCCGAAGCGTTAGCGGGGCCCAAGAGACCCAGTACTTC.

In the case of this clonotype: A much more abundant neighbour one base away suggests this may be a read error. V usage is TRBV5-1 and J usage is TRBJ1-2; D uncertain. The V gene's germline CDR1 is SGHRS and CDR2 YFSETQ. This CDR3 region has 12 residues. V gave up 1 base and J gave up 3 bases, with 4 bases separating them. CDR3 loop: CASSLTHYGYTF. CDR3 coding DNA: TGCGCCAGCAGCTTGACGCACTATGGCTACACCTTC.

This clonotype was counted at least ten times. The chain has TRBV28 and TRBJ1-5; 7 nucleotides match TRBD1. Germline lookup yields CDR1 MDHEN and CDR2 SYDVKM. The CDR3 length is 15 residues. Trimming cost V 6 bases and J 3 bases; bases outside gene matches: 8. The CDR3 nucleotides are TGTGCCAGCAGCTCTGGACAGGCCTCCAATCAGCCCCAGCATTTT. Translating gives CASSSGQASNQPQHF.

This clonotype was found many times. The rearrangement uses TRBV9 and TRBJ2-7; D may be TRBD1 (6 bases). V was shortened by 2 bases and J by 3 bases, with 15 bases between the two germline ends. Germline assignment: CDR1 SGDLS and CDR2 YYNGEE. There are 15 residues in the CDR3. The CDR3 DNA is TGTGCCAGCAGCGTTGCAGGGGAAGGACGCTACGAGCAGTACTTC. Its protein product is CASSVAGEGRYEQYF.

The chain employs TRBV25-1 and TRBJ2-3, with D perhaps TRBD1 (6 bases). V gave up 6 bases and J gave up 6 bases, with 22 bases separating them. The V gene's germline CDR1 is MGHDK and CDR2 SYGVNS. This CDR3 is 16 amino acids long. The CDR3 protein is CASRPFTGPRVDTQYF. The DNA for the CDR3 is TGTGCCAGCAGGCCCTTTACAGGGCCGCGCGTGGATACGCAGTATTTT.

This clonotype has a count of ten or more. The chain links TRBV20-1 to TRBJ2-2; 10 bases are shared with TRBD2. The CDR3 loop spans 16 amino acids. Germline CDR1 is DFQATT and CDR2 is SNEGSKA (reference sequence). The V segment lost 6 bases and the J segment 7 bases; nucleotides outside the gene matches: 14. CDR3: CSAGRRASGGSGELFF. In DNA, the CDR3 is TGCAGTGCCGGAAGACGGGCTAGCGGGGGCAGCGGGGAGCTGTTTTTT.

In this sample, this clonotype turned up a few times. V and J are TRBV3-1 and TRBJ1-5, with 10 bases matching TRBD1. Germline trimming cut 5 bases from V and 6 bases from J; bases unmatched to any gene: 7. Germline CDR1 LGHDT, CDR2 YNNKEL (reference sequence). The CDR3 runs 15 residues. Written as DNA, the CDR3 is TGTGCCAGCAGCTCAGGACAGGGGGGGGGTCAGCCCCAGCATTTT. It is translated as CASSSGQGGGQPQHF. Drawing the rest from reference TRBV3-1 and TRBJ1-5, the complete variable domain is DTAVSQTPKYLVTQMGNDKSIKCEQNLGHDTMYWYKQDSKKFLKIMFSYNNKELIINETVPNRFSPKSPDKAHLNLHINSLELGDSAVYFCASSSGQGGGQPQHFGDGTRLSIL.

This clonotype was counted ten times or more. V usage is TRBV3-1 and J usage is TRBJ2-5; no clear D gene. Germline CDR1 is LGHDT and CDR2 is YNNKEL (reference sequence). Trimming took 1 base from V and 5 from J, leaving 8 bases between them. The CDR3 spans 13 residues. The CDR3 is CASSQGRVETQYF. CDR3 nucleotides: TGTGCCAGCAGCCAAGGTCGGGTGGAGACCCAGTACTTC.

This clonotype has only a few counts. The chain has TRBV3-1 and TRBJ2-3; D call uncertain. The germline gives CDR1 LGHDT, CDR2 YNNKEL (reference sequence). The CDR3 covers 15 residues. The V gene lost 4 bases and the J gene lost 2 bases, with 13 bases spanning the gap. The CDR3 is CASSPLVGFTDTQYF. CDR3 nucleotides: TGTGCCAGCAGCCCCCTTGTGGGATTCACAGATACGCAGTATTTT.

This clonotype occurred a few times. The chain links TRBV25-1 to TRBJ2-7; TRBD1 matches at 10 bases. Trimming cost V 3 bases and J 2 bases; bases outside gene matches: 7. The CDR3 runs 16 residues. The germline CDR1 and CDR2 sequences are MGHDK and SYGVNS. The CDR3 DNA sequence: TGTGCCAGCAGTGACCCCAGACAGGGGGCGACCTACGAGCAGTACTTC. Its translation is CASSDPRQGATYEQYF.